The clone carrying this T cell receptor beta chain was recorded at least ten times. Its antigen is unknown. The data belong to a study of CD8 T cells in ankylosing spondylitis. Study-level points and caveats: Ankylosing spondylitis blood appeared to carry a characteristic TCR beta motif of fewer than 10 highly homologous variants. Some motif variants were previously reported in reactive arthritis synovial fluid and blood. From matched ankylosing spondylitis synovial fluid, disease-linked clones were reportedly recovered at significantly enriched levels.

TCRdb recomputed calls from the 5' RACE reads with MiXCR, one row per CDR3 protein. The sample consists of 80,000 to 100,000 distinct CDR3 sequences, roughly 8% of them appearing once. CDR3 size: 17 residues. V gave up 3 bases and J gave up 4 bases, with 22 bases separating them. Germline assignment: CDR1 SQVTM and CDR2 ANQGSEA. The material sequenced was blood, either unsorted or a sorted T cell fraction (not recorded which). This clonotype originated in a male donor with ankylosing spondylitis or in good health (not recorded which). This chain joins TRBV29-1 and TRBJ2-1, with D perhaps TRBD2 (5 bases). CDR3 DNA: TGCAGCGTTGATCCGGGAAAGGGCGGTCCGGCTTACAATGAGCAGTTCTTC. Its protein is CSVDPGKGGPAYNEQFF.